A selection of T cell receptor beta chains follows, all from one sample in a study of control samples from healthy donors and cancer patients. Using immunoSEQ multiplex PCR, the repertoire was profiled, and TCRdb retains in-frame clones only, with some absent. The sample includes roughly 170,000 clones, about 93% of them seen just once. The sample was blood. These receptors all come from a man aged 18 to 29 in good health. Both conserved end residues are part of each CDR3. The D gene is left open where the match is weak. A clone size is listed for some rows: how often the clone was seen (once, few, many), or a class if it is expanded.

NA | TRBJ1-5 | NA | TRBV14 | TGTGCCAGCAGCCAAGATTTAAGGGTAGACGAGCCCCAGCATTTT | CASSQDLRVDEPQHF
NA | TRBJ1-5 | TRBD1 | TRBV6-5 | TGTGCCAGCAGTTACTCAGACGACAGGGGTCAACAGCCCCAGCATTTT | CASSYSDDRGQQPQHF
once | TRBJ2-7 | NA | TRBV6-1 | TGTGCCAGCAGTGAAGTTCACGTGGCGGCAGATTTGTACTTC | CASSEVHVAADLYF
NA | TRBJ2-2 | NA | TRBV6-5 | TGTGCCAGCAGTTACTCAGGCAGGGGTTACGGGGAGCTGTTTTTT | CASSYSGRGYGELFF
NA | TRBJ2-6 | NA | TRBV5-4 | TGTGCCAGCACCGGCGGGGCAGTTTACTCTGGGGCCAACGTCCTGACTTTC | CASTGGAVYSGANVLTF
once | TRBJ2-3 | NA | TRBV12-3/TRBV12-4 | TGTGCCAGCAGCTCGATGGCTACGCAGTATTTT | CASSSMATQYF
once | TRBJ2-1 | TRBD2 | TRBV30 | TGTGCCTGGAGTACGGGGGGGCCTGCGAATGAGCAGTTCTTC | CAWSTGGPANEQFF
once | TRBJ1-3 | NA | TRBV12-3/TRBV12-4 | TGTGCCAGCAGTTTCGGCAGAAACACCATATATTTT | CASSFGRNTIYF
NA | TRBJ1-2 | TRBD1 | TRBV19 | TGTGCCAGTACCCCGGACGGGACAGCCTATGGCTACACCTTC | CASTPDGTAYGYTF
NA | TRBJ2-7 | NA | TRBV29-1 | TGCAGCGTTGAAGTCTCGGCTTCCTACGAGCAGTACTTC | CSVEVSASYEQYF
NA | TRBJ2-3 | NA | TRBV6-5 | TGTGCCAGCAGTTACTCGTTGGCCTCCACAGATACGCAGTATTTT | CASSYSLASTDTQYF
NA | TRBJ1-2 | NA | TRBV6-5 | TGTGCCAGCAGTCCTCGGACAGTAGACTATGGCTACACCTTC | CASSPRTVDYGYTF
NA | TRBJ2-1 | TRBD2 | TRBV9 | TGTGCCAGCAGCGCTCATCTAGCGGGGGGGAATGGTGAGCAGTTCTTC | CASSAHLAGGNGEQFF
NA | TRBJ2-7 | TRBD1 | TRBV6-5 | TGTGCCAGCAGACAACAGGGGCAATTCGACGAGCAGTACTTC | CASRQQGQFDEQYF
NA | TRBJ1-5 | TRBD1 | TRBV6-5 | TGTGCCAGCAGCAGGGAGGGGGCGAAGCCCCAGCATTTT | CASSREGAKPQHF
NA | TRBJ1-3 | NA | TRBV6-1 | TGTGCCAGCAGTGAAGCGCGCTGGGCAGGCTCTGGAAACACCATATATTTT | CASSEARWAGSGNTIYF
NA | TRBJ1-2 | NA | TRBV2 | TGTGCCAGCAGTGTATTTCGTGACCGCGATGGCTACACCTTC | CASSVFRDRDGYTF
NA | TRBJ1-2 | NA | TRBV28 | TGTGCCAGCAGTTTAAATCCAGTCTACTATGGCTACACCTTC | CASSLNPVYYGYTF
NA | TRBJ1-1 | NA | TRBV5-5 | TGTGCCAGCAGTTTAAGTGTCCACAGCGGGGAAGCTTTCTTT | CASSLSVHSGEAFF
NA | TRBJ2-1 | TRBD2 | TRBV5-1 | TGCGCCAGCAGGACTAGCGGGGGGGCCCGGGTTAGAGCGTACAATGAGCAGTTCTTC | CASRTSGGARVRAYNEQFF
NA | TRBJ2-6 | NA | TRBV5-4 | TGTGCCAGCAGCTTGACCCCTGGGGCCAACGTCCTGACTTTC | CASSLTPGANVLTF
NA | TRBJ2-7 | NA | TRBV2 | TGTGCCAGCAGTGAATGGGACGTCTCCTACGAGCAGTACTTC | CASSEWDVSYEQYF
NA | TRBJ1-6 | TRBD1 | TRBV5-5 | TGTGCCAGCAGCCACGACAGGGGATTTACACCCCTCCACTTT | CASSHDRGFTPLHF
NA | TRBJ2-3 | NA | TRBV28 | TGTGCCAGCTCCATCGACAGGCCTAGCACAGATACGCAGTATTTT | CASSIDRPSTDTQYF
NA | TRBJ2-1 | TRBD2 | TRBV30 | TGTGCCTGGAGTACAGCGGGGGGGATTCACAATGAGCAGTTCTTC | CAWSTAGGIHNEQFF
NA | TRBJ2-7 | NA | TRBV6-5 | TGTGCCAGCAGATCGACTAGTTTGGAGCAGTACTTC | CASRSTSLEQYF
NA | TRBJ2-2 | TRBD2 | TRBV3-1/TRBV3-2 | TGTGCCAGCAGCCAATCTTACGGGACTAAGAACACCGGGGAGCTGTTTTTT | CASSQSYGTKNTGELFF
NA | TRBJ1-5 | NA | TRBV24-1 | TGTGCCACCAGTGATTTGCAAGGTCAGCCCCAGCATTTT | CATSDLQGQPQHF
NA | TRBJ1-2 | NA | TRBV14 | TGTGCCAGCAGCCAAGATCACAGCTATGGCTACACCTTC | CASSQDHSYGYTF
few | TRBJ1-5 | NA | TRBV19 | TGTGCCAGTAGACACGACCCCCGGGGCAATCAGCCCCAGCATTTT | CASRHDPRGNQPQHF
NA | TRBJ1-3 | NA | TRBV6-6 | TGTGCCAGCAGTCCAATCATAGGCGGTGTCTCTGGAAACACCATATATTTT | CASSPIIGGVSGNTIYF
NA | TRBJ2-1 | NA | TRBV7-9 | TGTGCCAGCAGCTTAGTGGCGGGGAGCAAATACAATGAGCAGTTCTTC | CASSLVAGSKYNEQFF
NA | TRBJ2-1 | TRBD2 | TRBV9 | TGTGCCAGCAGCGTAGTGGGGGGGACTAGCTCAATCCAGAGGAATGAGCAGTTCTTC | CASSVVGGTSSIQRNEQFF